Following are 13 T cell receptor beta chains from one sample sequenced in a study of T cell changes during pregnancy in multiple sclerosis. TCRdb's copy holds only in-frame clones and misses some; the assay was immunoSEQ multiplex PCR. Of 90,000 or so clones in the sample, about 91% were seen once. Source: peripheral blood, taken before pregnancy. All receptors come from a female donor with multiple sclerosis, enrolled in a pregnancy study.

J is TRBJ2-1 and V is TRBV7-9; TRBD2 matches at 8 bases. This CDR3 is 11 amino acids long. Trimming at V came to 8 bases and at J to 8 bases, leaving 2 bases not matched to a gene. Germline V gene data show CDR1 as SEHNR and CDR2 as FQNEAQ (reference sequence). CDR3 coding DNA: TGTGCCAGCGGACTAGCCGATGAGCAGTTCTTC. Translation: CASGLADEQFF.

The chain carries TRBV6-6 and TRBJ1-5, with TRBD1 matching 7 bases. The J segment lost 1 base and the V segment lost 7 bases, leaving 7 bases of the junction unmatched. Germline V lookup: CDR1 MNHNY, CDR2 SVGAGI (reference sequence). The CDR3 contains 15 residues. CDR3 region: CASNPGQISNQPQHF. The CDR3 DNA is TGTGCCAGCAACCCGGGACAGATCAGCAATCAGCCCCAGCATTTT.

The chain carries TRBV15 and TRBJ1-2; TRBD1 aligns across 8 bases. Germline CDR1 LNHNV, CDR2 YYDKDF (reference sequence). The CDR3 spans 17 residues. V lost 1 base and J lost 2; bases outside the gene matches: 9. The CDR3 region has the DNA TGTGCCACCAGCAGAGGCGGCCGCAACAGGGGGAACTATGGCTACACCTTC. It codes for CATSRGGRNRGNYGYTF.

Details on this clone: Additional DNA sequences in this sample encode the identical CDR3. V is TRBV5-1 and J is TRBJ2-7; D not certain. CDR1 is SGHRS and CDR2 is YFSETQ in the germline V gene. The V gene lost 0 bases and the J gene lost 4 bases, with 5 bases spanning the gap. The CDR3 length is 12 residues. The CDR3 nucleotides read TGCGCCAGCAGCTTGGGGGCTTACGAGCAGTACTTC. Its translation: CASSLGAYEQYF.

The V gene is TRBV7-9, the J gene TRBJ2-3; TRBD2 matches 13 bases. V gave up 5 bases and J gave up 1 base; unmatched junction bases: 12. CDR1 and CDR2 (germline): SEHNR, FQNEAQ (reference sequence). The CDR3 runs 19 residues. In DNA form, the CDR3 reads TGTGCCAGCAGCCCAAAGAAACTAGCGGGAGGGCGGCGCACAGATACGCAGTATTTT. It translates to CASSPKKLAGGRRTDTQYF.

The chain combines TRBV18 with TRBJ1-2, with D perhaps TRBD1 (5 bases). Germline V gene lookup returns CDR1 KGHSH and CDR2 LQKENI. This CDR3 spans 13 amino acids. The V end lost 5 bases, the J end lost 2 bases, and 9 bases lay between the germline ends. CDR3 sequence (DNA): TGTGCCAGCTCAAAAGACAGCAACTATGGCTACACCTTC. It codes for CASSKDSNYGYTF.

The chain carries TRBV2 and TRBJ2-1, with D unresolved. Germline V gene data show CDR1 as SNHLY and CDR2 as FYNNEI. The germline V and J ends were trimmed by 5 bases and 7 bases, with 9 bases remaining between them. CDR3 length equals 12 residues. CDR3 sequence: CASSFSWNEQFF. Here the CDR3 DNA reads TGTGCCAGCAGTTTTAGCTGGAATGAGCAGTTCTTC.

J is TRBJ1-1 and V is TRBV11-2; the D is unclear. Looked up from germline, CDR1 is SGHAT and CDR2 is FQNNGV. The length of the CDR3 is 15 residues. Trimming shortened V by 1 base and J by 1 base, and 10 bases separated the two germline ends. CDR3 coding DNA: TGTGCCAGCAGCTTAGGGCCGGGAGCGAACACTGAAGCTTTCTTT. Its translation is CASSLGPGANTEAFF.

The V call is TRBV19, the J call TRBJ2-2, with TRBD2 identical over 7 bases. V lost 10 bases, J lost 6 bases, and 5 bases stayed unmatched. Germline CDR1 is LNHDA and CDR2 is SQIVND (reference sequence). There are 12 residues in the CDR3. The CDR3 DNA is TGTGCCACAGGGAGGGTGGCCGGGGAGCTGTTTTTT. Amino acid sequence: CATGRVAGELFF. The variable domain in full, with the rest retrieved from reference TRBV19 and TRBJ2-2, is DGGITQSPKYLFRKEGQNVTLSCEQNLNHDAMYWYRQDPGQGLRLIYYSQIVNDFQKGDIAEGYSVSREKKESFPLTVTSAQKNPTAFYLCATGRVAGELFFGEGSRLTVL.

The chain combines TRBV11-3 with TRBJ2-7; 8 nucleotides align to TRBD1. Germline loops: CDR1 SGHNT, CDR2 YENEEA. This CDR3 spans 13 amino acids. After removal of 0 bases from V and 6 bases from J, the junction contained 1 base not matched to a gene. CDR3 coding DNA: TGTGCCAGCAGCTTAGATACAGGGGGCGAGCAGTACTTC. Translating it yields CASSLDTGGEQYF.

This rearrangement joins TRBV6-6 to TRBJ2-1; tentatively, D is TRBD2 (6 bases). Looked up from germline, CDR1 is MNHNY and CDR2 is SVGAGI (reference sequence). The CDR3 consists of 14 residues. V lost 2 bases and J lost 10, with 15 bases in between. Here the CDR3 reads CASSYGWGVREQFF. The CDR3 nucleotides read TGTGCCAGCAGTTACGGGTGGGGGGTCAGAGAGCAGTTCTTC.

This CDR3 is CASSLLRGGYTEAFF. The CDR3 coding sequence is TGTGCCAGCAGCCTTCTCAGGGGAGGGTACACTGAAGCTTTCTTT. The V and J genes are TRBV7-9 and TRBJ1-1; TRBD1 might be the D (6 bases). CDR1 and CDR2 (germline): SEHNR, FQNEAQ (reference sequence). V was trimmed by 5 bases and J by 3 bases, leaving 16 bases between them. The CDR3 loop spans 15 amino acids.

The chain couples TRBV7-6 to TRBJ2-3, with a weak D call TRBD2 (6 bases). Trimming removed 1 base from V and 0 bases from J, with 11 bases in between. The CDR3 length is 16 residues. Per the germline V gene, CDR1 is SGHVS and CDR2 is FNYEAQ. CDR3 nucleotide sequence: TGTGCCAGCAGCTTAGATCCCGGGGGAAGCACAGATACGCAGTATTTT. This translates into CASSLDPGGSTDTQYF.